The next 28 T cell receptor beta chains were all read from a single sample in a study of blood T cell repertoires in COVID-19. The table came from immunoSEQ multiplex PCR; TCRdb's copy has only in-frame clones and leaves some out. Of fewer than 450,000 clones listed, about 90% are singletons. Sequencing used PBMCs or T cells enriched from blood (not recorded which). The origin of the receptors is a man in his late teens or twenties who had recovered from COVID-19.

The V call is TRBV20-1, the J call TRBJ1-5; D might be TRBD1 (5 bases). The CDR3 runs to 14 residues. V dropped 4 bases and J dropped 4 bases, with 14 bases sitting between them. Germline V gene lookup returns CDR1 DFQATT and CDR2 SNEGSKA (reference sequence). The CDR3: CSAIEGRVNQPQHF. The CDR3 DNA reads as TGCAGTGCTATTGAGGGGCGCGTGAATCAGCCCCAGCATTTT.

The chain links TRBV10-3 to TRBJ1-1; 10 positions agree with TRBD1. V was clipped by 6 bases and J by 2 bases; unmatched bases: 6. CDR1 and CDR2 (germline): ENHRY, SYGVKD. The CDR3 length is 15 residues. The CDR3 region is CAIRPGTGANTEAFF. The CDR3 nucleotides are TGTGCCATCAGACCCGGGACAGGGGCTAACACTGAAGCTTTCTTT.

The genes are TRBV11-2 and TRBJ1-6; 8 bases fit TRBD1. The CDR3 spans 14 residues. The germline V gene has CDR1 SGHAT and CDR2 FQNNGV. With 6 bases clipped from V and 15 bases from J, the junction kept 13 bases outside the gene matches. The chain's CDR3 is CASSTGTGGLFLHF. DNA of the CDR3: TGTGCCAGCAGTACCGGGACAGGCGGCTTGTTCCTCCACTTT.

The genes are TRBV9 and TRBJ1-3; D is ambiguous. This CDR3 has 13 amino acids. V was shortened by 1 base and J by 3 bases, with 5 bases between the two germline ends. Germline V CDR1 and CDR2: SGDLS, YYNGEE. DNA of the CDR3: TGTGCCAGCAGCGTACGTCTTGGAAACACCATATATTTT. As protein: CASSVRLGNTIYF.

The chain carries TRBV20-1 and TRBJ1-1; D is perhaps TRBD1 (5 bases). The germline CDR1 and CDR2 sequences are DFQATT and SNEGSKA (reference sequence). This CDR3 is built from 11 residues. Trimming took off 7 bases at V and 13 bases at J, with 19 bases between the two ends. The CDR3 is CSVPGAFEVFF. DNA for the CDR3: TGCAGTGTCCCTGGGGCATTCGAGGTTTTCTTT.

This chain links TRBV7-9 with TRBJ1-2; the match to TRBD1 covers 8 bases. The junction had 9 bases not matched to a gene; V was cut back by 1 base and J by 8 bases. CDR1 is SEHNR and CDR2 is FQNEAQ in the germline V gene (reference sequence). The CDR3 is made up of 15 amino acids. The CDR3 loop is CASSLGWTGSGGYTF. CDR3 sequence (DNA): TGTGCCAGCAGCTTAGGGTGGACAGGGTCGGGCGGCTACACCTTC.

V gene TRBV3-1 (or the pseudogene TRBV3-2) combines with J gene TRBJ2-7; the match to TRBD2 covers 9 bases. The CDR3 runs 17 residues. From germline, CDR1 is LGHDT and CDR2 YNNKEL (reference sequence). Trimming cost V 2 bases and J 1 base; bases outside gene matches: 9. As DNA, the CDR3 is TGTGCCAGCAGCCAATATGGTTCTAGCGGGGCGTCCTACGAGCAGTACTTC. It specifies CASSQYGSSGASYEQYF.

The rearrangement uses TRBV27 and TRBJ1-2; no firm D call. V dropped 2 bases and J dropped 4 bases, with 11 bases sitting between them. Germline CDR1 and CDR2: MNHEY and SMNVEV (reference sequence). The CDR3 covers 14 residues. The CDR3 loop is CASSLVGNLYGYTF. CDR3 nucleotides: TGTGCCAGCAGTTTAGTCGGGAACCTCTATGGCTACACCTTC.

The V call is TRBV28, the J call TRBJ2-1; TRBD2 matches at 14 bases. Trimming took 7 bases from V and 5 from J; bases not matched to a gene: 7. The CDR3 has 16 residues. CDR1 is MDHEN and CDR2 is SYDVKM in the germline V gene. The CDR3 DNA reads as TGTGCCAGCAATCCGGGACTAGCGGGAGTAAACAATGAGCAGTTCTTC. This codes for CASNPGLAGVNNEQFF.

The chain has TRBV14 and TRBJ2-3, with D tentatively TRBD2 (5 bases). Germline CDR1 reads SGHDN; CDR2 reads FVKESK. There are 15 residues in the CDR3. Trimming stripped 4 bases from V and 0 bases from J, with 11 bases between. The CDR3 loop reads CASSRIEGSTDTQYF. Written as DNA, the CDR3 is TGTGCCAGCAGCCGGATCGAGGGAAGCACAGATACGCAGTATTTT.

This chain links TRBV7-9 with TRBJ2-1; 13 bases fit TRBD2. Losses at the gene ends were 2 bases for V and 10 bases for J; bases not matched to a gene: 8. The germline CDR1 and CDR2 sequences are SEHNR and FQNEAQ (reference sequence). The CDR3 is 16 residues long. The CDR3 coding sequence is TGTGCCAGCAGCTTACCGACTAGCGGGGGGCTCAACGAGCAGTTCTTC. This codes for CASSLPTSGGLNEQFF.

This chain links TRBV19 with TRBJ2-7; 8 bases are a match to TRBD2. Germline V lookup: CDR1 LNHDA, CDR2 SQIVND (reference sequence). V was pared by 6 bases and J by 0 bases, with 7 bases of the junction left unmatched. The CDR3 consists of 15 residues. The CDR3 nucleotides read TGTGCCAGTAGGGTAACTAGCGGCGGCTCCTACGAGCAGTACTTC. This encodes CASRVTSGGSYEQYF.

The genes are TRBV19 and TRBJ1-1, with 8 bases lining up with TRBD1. The CDR3 has 17 amino acids. The V gene end was trimmed by 6 bases and the J gene end by 5 bases; junction bases not matched to a gene: 17. Germline V CDR1 and CDR2: LNHDA, SQIVND (reference sequence). CDR3 in amino acids: CASRDREERAMRTEAFF. CDR3 nucleotide sequence: TGTGCCAGTAGGGACAGGGAGGAGCGGGCTATGAGGACTGAAGCTTTCTTT.

The chain is built from TRBV2 and TRBJ2-1, with D uncertain. Trimming removed 9 bases at V and 10 bases at J, with 19 bases between. Germline CDR1 is SNHLY and CDR2 is FYNNEI. The CDR3 has 13 residues. CDR3 bases: TGTGCCAGTGCGGTCACTTCGGAGCTAGAGCAGTTCTTC. This codes for CASAVTSELEQFF.

This clone came up many times. Other DNA sequences in the sample encode the same CDR3. This sequence joins TRBV5-1 and TRBJ2-2; perhaps TRBD2 as D (6 bases). Germline values: CDR1 SGHRS, CDR2 YFSETQ. V was cut by 0 bases and J by 1 base, with 7 bases left in between. The CDR3 is 15 amino acids. The CDR3 DNA is TGCGCCAGCAGCTTGGCCGGGAGGAACACCGGGGAGCTGTTTTTT. This encodes CASSLAGRNTGELFF.

This clone was detected once. The chain joins TRBV27 to TRBJ1-6; 9 bases map to TRBD1. The CDR3 contains 16 residues. The germline V gene encodes CDR1 MNHEY and CDR2 SMNVEV (reference sequence). V trimming: 7 bases; J trimming: 5 bases; junction bases outside the gene matches: 9. The CDR3 coding sequence is TGTGCCAGCACCAACTTTTGGACAGGGGATAATTCACCCCTCCACTTT. This sequence encodes CASTNFWTGDNSPLHF.

The chain uses TRBV2 and TRBJ2-1; 7 nucleotides align to TRBD1. The CDR3 sequence is 14 residues long. V lost 1 base to trimming and J lost 7 bases; unmatched junction nucleotides: 4. Germline values: CDR1 SNHLY, CDR2 FYNNEI. CDR3 in amino acids: CASSEGDRFNEQFF. Here the CDR3 DNA reads TGTGCCAGCAGTGAAGGGGACAGATTTAATGAGCAGTTCTTC.

J is TRBJ1-2 and V is TRBV4-1; TRBD1 agrees at 7 bases. In germline, CDR1 is MGHRA, CDR2 YSYEKL. There are 15 residues in the CDR3. The V gene end was trimmed by 0 bases and the J gene end by 5 bases; junction bases not matched to a gene: 6. CDR3 coding DNA: TGCGCCAGCAGCCAAGATCCGGGACAGATTTATGGCTACACCTTC. This codes for CASSQDPGQIYGYTF.

The rearrangement joins TRBV28 to TRBJ1-1; D remains ambiguous. The CDR3 covers 14 residues. The V gene lost 2 bases and the J gene lost 1 base, with 8 bases spanning the gap. Per the germline V gene, CDR1 is MDHEN and CDR2 is SYDVKM. The CDR3 reads CASSLSPGNTEAFF. In DNA, the CDR3 is TGTGCCAGCAGTTTAAGCCCAGGGAACACTGAAGCTTTCTTT.

V usage is TRBV5-5 and J usage is TRBJ2-1, with no clear D. V was pared by 0 bases and J by 0 bases, with 4 bases between. The CDR3 has 14 residues. CDR1 is SGHKS and CDR2 is YYEKEE in the germline V gene (reference sequence). The CDR3 sequence is CASSLASSYNEQFF. CDR3 nucleotide sequence: TGTGCCAGCAGCTTGGCGAGCTCCTACAATGAGCAGTTCTTC.

The rearrangement uses TRBV19 and TRBJ1-1; tentatively, D is TRBD1 (6 bases). Germline CDR1 reads LNHDA; CDR2 reads SQIVND (reference sequence). V gave up 5 bases and J gave up 3 bases, with 16 bases separating them. CDR3 length: 15 amino acids. The DNA of the CDR3 is TGTGCCAGTAGTCCCCTAGTGGGGGCGTACACTGAAGCTTTCTTT. It is translated as CASSPLVGAYTEAFF.

There are a few counts of this clone. The chain employs TRBV5-1 and TRBJ2-7; 8 positions agree with TRBD2. Germline CDR1 is SGHRS and CDR2 is YFSETQ. Germline trimming cut 1 base from V and 3 bases from J; bases unmatched to any gene: 6. This CDR3 spans 15 amino acids. The CDR3 spells CASSLSSGSGYEQYF. The CDR3 DNA reads TGCGCCAGCAGCTTGTCCAGCGGGAGTGGCTACGAGCAGTACTTC.

This clone appeared once. The chain combines TRBV23-1 with TRBJ2-1; 7 bases align to TRBD2. TRBV23-1 is assigned to the ORF class and has an uncertain function. The V segment lost 4 bases and the J segment 4 bases; nucleotides outside the gene matches: 13. The CDR3 covers 17 residues. CDR3 sequence: CASSLQYRSGEYNEQFF. Written as DNA, the CDR3 is TGCGCCAGCAGTCTCCAATATAGAAGCGGGGAATACAATGAGCAGTTCTTC.

This chain joins TRBV7-9 and TRBJ2-1; no clear D gene. The V gene lost 5 bases and the J gene lost 12 bases, with 11 bases spanning the gap. Germline V gene sequence: CDR1 SEHNR, CDR2 FQNEAQ (reference sequence). The CDR3 totals 11 residues. The chain's CDR3 is CASSGSGWQFF. The CDR3 bases are TGTGCCAGCAGCGGGTCGGGTTGGCAGTTCTTC.

This rearrangement joins TRBV28 to TRBJ1-1, with D maybe TRBD1 (6 bases). V dropped 6 bases and J dropped 1 base, with 15 bases sitting between them. Germline CDR1 reads MDHEN; CDR2 reads SYDVKM. This CDR3 contains 15 residues. The CDR3 here is CASRGWGGANTEAFF. In nucleotides, the CDR3 is TGTGCCAGCAGGGGCTGGGGGGGCGCGAACACTGAAGCTTTCTTT.

This chain uses TRBV24-1 with TRBJ1-2, with 7 nucleotides matching TRBD1. CDR1 KGHDR and CDR2 SFDVKD come from the germline V gene. With V trimmed by 6 bases and J by 2 bases, 2 bases remained unmatched. This CDR3 contains 13 residues. The CDR3 nucleotides are TGTGCCACCAGTCCAGGGGGGAACTATGGCTACACCTTC. It codes for CATSPGGNYGYTF.

The genes are TRBV3-1 (or the pseudogene TRBV3-2) and TRBJ1-4; the match to TRBD1 covers 8 bases. In germline, CDR1 is LGHDT, CDR2 YNNKEL (reference sequence). V was pared by 3 bases and J by 5 bases, with 2 bases of the junction left unmatched. The CDR3 is made up of 14 amino acids. CDR3 protein: CASSQDRENEKLFF. CDR3 DNA sequence: TGTGCCAGCAGCCAGGACAGGGAAAATGAAAAACTGTTTTTT.

The sample holds a few counts of this clone. The V call is TRBV7-9, the J call TRBJ1-5, with 8 bases aligning to TRBD1. This CDR3 contains 15 residues. Germline CDR1 and CDR2: SEHNR and FQNEAQ (reference sequence). V lost 1 base to trimming and J lost 1 base; unmatched junction nucleotides: 0. CDR3 protein: CASSLGTGSNQPQHF. For the CDR3, the DNA is TGTGCCAGCAGCTTAGGGACAGGGAGCAATCAGCCCCAGCATTTT.